The entry below describes one T cell receptor (beta chain). The antigen is undetermined. Only in-frame clones appear in the TCRdb table, and some are missing; sequencing was by immunoSEQ multiplex PCR. The data contain under 170,000 clones, less than 95% of them singletons. The CDR3 runs to 15 residues. The germline V and J ends were trimmed by 0 bases and 8 bases, with 11 bases remaining between them. The germline V gene has CDR1 MNHEY and CDR2 SVGAGI. These data are taken from a study of T cell responses to AZD1222 COVID-19 vaccine. Turning to the study itself: Samples with a second dose at about 4 or about 12 weeks were pooled together.

Overall study results and limits: The study reported that nearly half of spike-specific TCRs target unmutated variant regions. Just a handful of AZD1222 recipients tested seropositive at baseline.

The chain links TRBV6-5 to TRBJ1-6, with D hard to call. The sequenced sample was peripheral blood, obtained on day 0 of AZD1222 vaccination. The sequence was obtained from an adult in good health. The CDR3 nucleotides are TGTGCCAGCAGTTACTCTATCGGCCGAGATTCACCCCTCCACTTT. Translated, it gives CASSYSIGRDSPLHF.